These 14 T cell receptor beta chains were all obtained from the same sample, sequenced in a study of blood T cell repertoires in COVID-19. TCRdb's table, derived via immunoSEQ multiplex PCR, lists solely in-frame clones and lacks some. This sample yields roughly 200,000 clones, of which 80% to 85% are seen a single time; about 10% belongs to the top ten. Sequenced input: peripheral blood. Every receptor here comes from a woman of 80 years or more with COVID-19, enrolled during active disease.

DNA of the CDR3: TGTGCCAGCAGCCCAGGGACTTACAATGAGCAGTTCTTC. Translating gives CASSPGTYNEQFF. The rearrangement links TRBV7-9 to TRBJ2-1; D perhaps matches TRBD2 (6 bases). Germline V gene data show CDR1 as SEHNR and CDR2 as FQNEAQ (reference sequence). V was shortened by 5 bases and J by 4 bases, with 9 bases between the two germline ends. The CDR3 is made up of 13 amino acids.

This chain joins TRBV15 and TRBJ1-4; possibly TRBD1 for D (5 bases). Germline V lookup: CDR1 LNHNV, CDR2 YYDKDF (reference sequence). This CDR3 has 14 residues. The germline V and J ends were trimmed by 5 bases and 7 bases, with 14 bases remaining between them. For the CDR3, the DNA is TGTGCCACCAGCGGGGGACTACACGGTGAAAAACTGTTTTTT. Residues: CATSGGLHGEKLFF.

The chain employs TRBV10-3 and TRBJ1-1; D is possibly TRBD1 (6 bases). Germline V gives CDR1 ENHRY, CDR2 SYGVKD. The CDR3 consists of 13 residues. The V gene lost 5 bases and the J gene lost 6 bases, with 13 bases spanning the gap. The chain's CDR3 is CAISPTGQSEAFF. CDR3 coding DNA: TGTGCCATCAGTCCGACAGGTCAGTCTGAAGCTTTCTTT.

The rearrangement uses TRBV19 and TRBJ2-5, with 7 bases identical to TRBD1. J was trimmed by 3 bases and V by 6 bases; bases with no gene match: 10. This CDR3 has 15 amino acids. The germline V gene has CDR1 LNHDA and CDR2 SQIVND (reference sequence). In nucleotides, the CDR3 is TGTGCCAGTAGCGAGACAGGGACCACTGAAGAGACCCAGTACTTC. The encoded protein is CASSETGTTEETQYF.

J is TRBJ2-7 and V is TRBV5-1; the D is unclear. The CDR3 has 13 residues. V lost 5 bases, J lost 9 bases, and 18 bases lay in between. Germline CDR1 is SGHRS and CDR2 is YFSETQ. DNA of the CDR3: TGCGCCAGCAGTCTCGATCGAGACCGCGGGCAGTACTTC. Its translation: CASSLDRDRGQYF.

This sequence joins TRBV6-5 and TRBJ1-2; the D is unclear. The CDR3 is 14 residues long. The V gene's germline CDR1 is MNHEY and CDR2 SVGAGI. V was cut by 2 bases and J by 4 bases, with 11 bases left in between. The CDR3 DNA is TGTGCCAGCAGTTACGGTGCGGGGATCTATGGCTACACCTTC. Residues: CASSYGAGIYGYTF.

CDR3 DNA sequence: TGTGCCAGCAGTTCTATAGGGACAACAACCTATGGCTACACCTTC. As protein: CASSSIGTTTYGYTF. The gene calls are TRBV27 and TRBJ1-2; D possibly corresponds to TRBD1 (6 bases). The V and J ends lost 4 bases and 4 bases respectively, with 16 bases between them. Germline CDR1 MNHEY, CDR2 SMNVEV (reference sequence). The CDR3 has 15 residues.

The chain is built from TRBV9 and TRBJ1-4; D remains unclear. Germline CDR1 is SGDLS and CDR2 is YYNGEE. V was trimmed by 4 bases and J by 8 bases, leaving 18 bases between them. CDR3 size: 15 residues. CDR3 region: CASSPQLSPREKLFF. The CDR3 DNA sequence: TGTGCCAGCAGCCCACAGTTGAGCCCAAGAGAAAAACTGTTTTTT. Filled out from reference TRBV9 and TRBJ1-4, the complete variable domain reads DSGVTQTPKHLITATGQRVTLRCSPRSGDLSVYWYQQSLDQGLQFLIQYYNGEERAKGNILERFSAQQFPDLHSELNLSSLELGDSALYFCASSPQLSPREKLFFGSGTQLSVL.

This sequence joins TRBV5-5 and TRBJ1-4; possible D gene TRBD1, 5 bases. CDR1 is SGHKS and CDR2 is YYEKEE in the germline V gene (reference sequence). This CDR3 has 18 residues. V was clipped by 4 bases and J by 1 base, with 20 bases between them. The CDR3 DNA follows: TGTGCCAGCAGCGGAAGACTAGGGTGGGACCTAACTAATGAAAAACTGTTTTTT. It codes for CASSGRLGWDLTNEKLFF.

V usage is TRBV11-2 and J usage is TRBJ2-5; 7 bases map to TRBD2. The CDR3 is made up of 15 amino acids. From germline, CDR1 is SGHAT and CDR2 FQNNGV. After removal of 1 base from V and 4 bases from J, the junction contained 6 bases not matched to a gene. The CDR3 region has the DNA TGTGCCAGCAGCTTAGGTTTTGGGGGGGTAGAGACCCAGTACTTC. It translates to CASSLGFGGVETQYF.

The CDR3 spells CAWRLRGAKNIQYF. For the CDR3, the DNA is TGTGCCTGGAGACTCCGAGGGGCCAAAAACATTCAGTACTTC. The chain has TRBV30 and TRBJ2-4, with D maybe TRBD2 (5 bases). The CDR3 has 14 amino acids. Germline CDR1 is GTSNPN and CDR2 is SVGIG (reference sequence). V lost 3 bases and J 1 base, leaving 10 bases between the germline ends.

This chain uses TRBV18 with TRBJ2-5; D remains unclear. The germline gives CDR1 KGHSH, CDR2 LQKENI. V was shortened by 1 base and J by 5 bases, with 11 bases between the two germline ends. This CDR3 is 14 amino acids long. The CDR3 DNA reads as TGTGCCAGCTCACCACGACTGGATTTCGAGACCCAGTACTTC. Translating it yields CASSPRLDFETQYF.

This clone was seen just once. V gene TRBV19 combines with J gene TRBJ2-4; 7 positions match TRBD1. The CDR3 contains 15 residues. Germline V lookup: CDR1 LNHDA, CDR2 SQIVND (reference sequence). With 7 bases clipped from V and 3 bases from J, the junction kept 9 bases outside the gene matches. In DNA form, the CDR3 reads TGTGCCAGTAACGAGGGGGCTTTGGGCAAAAACATTCAGTACTTC. It encodes CASNEGALGKNIQYF.

The chain recombines TRBV5-1 with TRBJ2-5; D ambiguous. Germline CDR1 reads SGHRS; CDR2 reads YFSETQ. The V end was cut by 2 bases, the J end by 6 bases, with 11 bases between. The CDR3 contains 13 residues. This CDR3 is CASSLGTDKTQYF. The DNA of the CDR3 is TGCGCCAGCAGCTTAGGCACCGACAAGACCCAGTACTTC.